This T cell receptor beta chain was sequenced for a study of blood T cell repertoires in COVID-19. Study-wide context: Some COVID-19 samples were acute and others convalescent; all came from the United States, Italy and Spain. Sample material is recorded as cDNA or gDNA derived from T cells, B-cell-depleted T cells, or PBMCs.

The CDR3 is made up of 14 amino acids. As handled by the study authors: How many nucleated cells were present was estimated from reference gene primer amplification. Assay: immunoSEQ multiplex PCR; the TCRdb copy retains only in-frame clones and omits some. The DNA gave D and trimming, while V, J and clone size come from that table. The sample shows about 34,000 clones, 70% to 80% of them seen only once. The chain couples TRBV21-1 to TRBJ2-5; TRBD1, as called in the table, went unchecked against the DNA. TRBV21-1 is shown as a pseudogene. Sequenced material: peripheral blood. The sequence was collected from a woman in her fifties or sixties with acute or convalescent COVID-19. Written as DNA, the CDR3 is TGTGCCAGCGCTCCAGGTTTTACAGAAGAGACCCAGTACTTC. Protein sequence: CASAPGFTEETQYF.